The present T cell receptor beta chain was sequenced within a study of T-cell reconstitution after alpha-beta-depleted transplantation in children. The CDR3 has 15 amino acids. Germline V gene data show CDR1 as LGHNA and CDR2 as YNFKEQ. Trimming removed 0 bases at V and 5 bases at J, with 14 bases between. This clonotype has only a few counts. Antigen: not known. For TCRbeta, the library was prepared with unique molecular identifiers. TCRdb reprocessed the PCR reads via MiXCR and lists one record per CDR3 protein. The sample contains about a million distinct CDR3 sequences, roughly 29% of which appear only once. Findings and limits, study-wide: Expanded graft clones, several hundred of them, were reportedly the source of alpha-beta T cells about two months after transplant. By one year post-transplant, T-cell counts and diversity largely arose from T cells that were newly produced.

The V gene is TRBV4-2, the J gene TRBJ2-7; D is perhaps TRBD1 (6 bases). This TCR was sampled from a boy in the first two years of life who had a stem cell transplant for SCID, so the T cells may come from the graft donor. Sample: PBMCs, mostly from graft donor cells, taken 360 days after TCRalphabeta/CD19-depleted stem cell transplant. Written as DNA, the CDR3 is TGTGCCAGCAGCCAAGATGGTACAGGGTTCGACGAGCAGTACTTC. This codes for CASSQDGTGFDEQYF.